These 9 T cell receptor beta chains originate from one sample sequenced in a study of T cell repertoires in cytomegalovirus infection. TCRdb re-derived calls from the reads in MiXCR, one entry per CDR3 protein. Here the sample spans approximately 97,000 distinct CDR3 sequences, approximately 15% being singletons. The sequencing sample was made of PBMCs. These receptors all stem from a human donor in good health (CMV status not recorded). Some clones in this sample may be carry-over from other donors' samples.

This clonotype has more than one count but fewer than ten. This sequence joins TRBV7-2 and TRBJ2-3; tentatively, D is TRBD1 or TRBD2 (5 bases each). V was cut by 3 bases and J by 6 bases, with 7 bases left in between. CDR1 is SGHTA and CDR2 is FQGNSA in the germline V gene. The CDR3 totals 12 residues. CDR3: CASSFREDTQYF. The CDR3 DNA follows: TGTGCCAGCAGCTTCAGGGAGGATACGCAGTATTTT.

A word on this clonotype: This clone may be a read error of a much larger clone one base away. The chain links TRBV7-2 to TRBJ1-4; D may be TRBD1 (5 bases). Germline V CDR1 and CDR2: SGHTA, FQGNSA. This CDR3 region has 16 residues. The V end lost 6 bases, the J end lost 7 bases, and 21 bases lay between the germline ends. CDR3 loop: CASSGGGTPGGEKLFF. CDR3 bases: TGTGCCAGCAGTGGAGGTGGGACGCCTGGGGGTGAAAAACTGTTTTTT.

This chain joins TRBV29-1 and TRBJ1-4; a weak D match, TRBD1 (6 bases). The V gene's germline CDR1 is SQVTM and CDR2 ANQGSEA. V dropped 7 bases and J dropped 3 bases, with 12 bases sitting between them. The CDR3 is 13 residues long. CDR3 loop: CSGGGEANEKLFF. CDR3 sequence (DNA): TGCAGCGGTGGGGGCGAAGCTAATGAAAAACTGTTTTTT.

The CDR3 coding sequence is TGTGCCAGCAGTGGGACAGCCAAAATAGAAGCTTTCTTT. It specifies CASSGTAKIEAFF. The chain employs TRBV6-2 or TRBV6-3 and TRBJ1-1; 7 positions agree with TRBD1. J lost 8 bases, V lost 5 bases, and 8 bases had no gene match. Per the germline V gene, CDR1 is MNHEY and CDR2 is SVGEGT. The CDR3 runs to 13 residues.

The sample holds a few counts of this clonotype. The chain recombines TRBV2 with TRBJ1-1, with 9 bases lining up with TRBD1. Trimming took 7 bases from V and 7 from J; bases not matched to a gene: 13. In germline, CDR1 is SNHLY, CDR2 FYNNEI. The CDR3 is 15 residues long. CDR3 sequence: CASTYRDRVLDEAFF. The CDR3 nucleotides are TGTGCCAGCACTTACCGGGACAGGGTATTGGATGAAGCTTTCTTT.

Points on this clonotype: This may arise from a read error, as a much more abundant clone is one base away. This chain uses TRBV7-9 with TRBJ2-1; D is possibly TRBD2 (6 bases). V lost 5 bases to trimming and J lost 8 bases, with 22 bases between them. Germline assignment: CDR1 SEHNR and CDR2 FQNEAQ (reference sequence). The CDR3 runs to 16 residues. In nucleotides, the CDR3 is TGTGCCAGCAGCCGAATCTTGCAACTAGCAAATGATGAGCAGTTCTTC. Translated: CASSRILQLANDEQFF.

The sample holds many counts of this clonotype. This chain uses TRBV29-1 with TRBJ1-1; TRBD1 matches at 9 bases. The junction had 5 bases not matched to a gene; V was cut back by 0 bases and J by 0 bases. Germline CDR1 reads SQVTM; CDR2 reads ANQGSEA. CDR3 size: 16 residues. The CDR3 DNA sequence: TGCAGCGTTGAAGATGGGACAGGGTTTATGAACACTGAAGCTTTCTTT. It encodes CSVEDGTGFMNTEAFF. Filled out from reference TRBV29-1 and TRBJ1-1, the complete variable domain reads SAVISQKPSRDICQRGTSLTIQCQVDSQVTMMFWYRQQPGQSLTLIATANQGSEATYESGFVIDKFPISRPNLTFSTLTVSNMSPEDSSIYLCSVEDGTGFMNTEAFFGQGTRLTVV.

This clonotype was detected only a few times. The J gene is TRBJ1-2, the V gene TRBV2; TRBD1 might be the D (5 bases). CDR3 length equals 14 residues. Trimming left V 7 bases short and J 1 base short, with 13 bases between. CDR1 is SNHLY and CDR2 is FYNNEI in the germline V gene. Here the CDR3 DNA reads TGTGCCAGCACTACTCAAGGGGTTAACTATGGCTACACCTTC. Protein sequence: CASTTQGVNYGYTF.

This clonotype turned up a few times. This sequence joins TRBV28 and TRBJ2-2; D may be TRBD1 (6 bases). Germline lookup yields CDR1 MDHEN and CDR2 SYDVKM. The CDR3 spans 15 residues. V shed 7 bases and J shed 4 bases, with 16 bases lying between them. CDR3 residues: CASTGAGSITGELFF. The CDR3 nucleotides are TGTGCCAGCACAGGGGCAGGTAGTATCACCGGGGAGCTGTTTTTT.